The 23 T cell receptor beta chains given below trace back to one sample, sequenced in a study of Graves' ophthalmopathy and Graves' hyperthyroidism (dated by TCRdb to the late 2010s). TCRdb lists the instrument as Illumina HiSeq 2000. For repertoire sequencing, TCR beta CDR3 regions were amplified from RNA transcripts. A first-round RT-PCR used HTBI primers with the Qiagen OneStep RT-PCR kit, followed by a second-round multiplex PCR, size selection and purification. TCRdb reprocessed the public reads (quality trimming at Q25 with fastp, clone calling with MiXCR) and kept in-frame beta chains. Entries that share a CDR3 protein sequence are merged under the most common genes and DNA. This sample has approximately 1.2 million distinct CDR3 sequences in its table, and around a third of those were observed once. The ten largest clones represent more than 9.5% of the sample. Source material: peripheral blood or thyroid tissue (not recorded which). Every receptor here comes from an adult man with Graves' hyperthyroidism.

The rearrangement links TRBV7-3 to TRBJ2-7; 8 nucleotides match TRBD1. Germline V gene sequence: CDR1 SGHTA, CDR2 FQGTGA. J lost 6 bases, V lost 5 bases, and 6 bases had no gene match. CDR3 size: 13 residues. CDR3: CASSKRTGTEQYF. The CDR3 DNA reads TGTGCCAGCAGCAAAAGGACAGGGACCGAGCAGTACTTC.

The chain uses TRBV29-1 and TRBJ2-5, with TRBD1 identical over 9 bases. J lost 5 bases, V lost 5 bases, and 9 bases had no gene match. The CDR3 loop spans 14 amino acids. Germline CDR1 is SQVTM and CDR2 is ANQGSEA. For the CDR3, the DNA is TGCAGCGTTATGCGGGGGACAGGGAAGGAGACCCAGTACTTC. Translated, it gives CSVMRGTGKETQYF.

Many counts were recorded for this clonotype. The rearrangement joins TRBV5-1 to TRBJ1-2; D is unresolved. Trimming pared 4 bases from V and 9 bases from J, leaving 10 bases between. The CDR3 has 11 residues. CDR1 and CDR2 (germline): SGHRS, YFSETQ. The CDR3 loop is CASSLDNRYTF. CDR3 DNA: TGCGCCAGCAGCCTGGATAACCGCTACACCTTC. Drawing the rest from reference TRBV5-1 and TRBJ1-2, the complete variable domain is KAGVTQTPRYLIKTRGQQVTLSCSPISGHRSVSWYQQTPGQGLQFLFEYFSETQRNKGNFPGRFSGRQFSNSRSEMNVSTLELGDSALYLCASSLDNRYTFGSGTRLTVV.

This clonotype has at least ten counts. At one boundary the junction diverges from the germline segment, which might be a read error. The chain is built from TRBV9 and TRBJ2-5; D uncertain. In germline, CDR1 is SGDLS, CDR2 YYNGEE. CDR3 size: 14 residues. The CDR3 region has the DNA TGCGCCAGCAGCCAGCCTTCCCGACGTGAGACCCAGTACTTC. It translates to CASSQPSRRETQYF.

This clonotype occurred many times. The V and J genes are TRBV24-1 and TRBJ2-2; D perhaps matches TRBD1 (6 bases). Germline V gene lookup returns CDR1 KGHDR and CDR2 SFDVKD. V was shortened by 6 bases and J by 0 bases, with 10 bases between the two germline ends. This CDR3 spans 15 amino acids. The CDR3 DNA reads TGTGCCACCAGTAGGACAGAAGCGAACACCGGGGAGCTGTTTTTT. It is translated as CATSRTEANTGELFF.

To note about this clonotype: A read error may explain this, as a much larger clone is one base away. The chain uses TRBV10-2 and TRBJ1-2, with D hard to call. Germline V gene lookup returns CDR1 WSHSY and CDR2 SAAADI. The length of the CDR3 is 13 residues. The CDR3 reads CASSVATNYDYTF. The CDR3 nucleotides are TGTGCCAGCAGTGTCGCAACCAACTATGACTACACCTTC.

This clonotype showed up many times. J is TRBJ1-1 and V is TRBV2; D unresolved. Trimming stripped 3 bases from V and 1 base from J, with 12 bases between. The CDR3 contains 15 residues. The V gene's germline CDR1 is SNHLY and CDR2 FYNNEI. The CDR3 nucleotides are TGTGCCAGCAGTGACTCGGCGCGGGCGAACACTGAAGCTTTCTTT. It codes for CASSDSARANTEAFF. The entire variable domain, with the rest obtained from reference TRBV2 and TRBJ1-1, is as follows: EPEVTQTPSHQVTQMGQEVILRCVPISNHLYFYWYRQILGQKVEFLVSFYNNEISEKSEIFDDQFSVERPDGSNFTLKIRSTKLEDSAMYFCASSDSARANTEAFFGQGTRLTVV.

This clonotype was seen repeatedly, ten times or more. The CDR3, as DNA: TGTGCCAGCAGCTGGGCGGGGTTAGGGGCAGCTTTCTTT. Protein: CASSWAGLGAAFF. The rearrangement uses TRBV7-8 and TRBJ1-1; perhaps TRBD1 as D (5 bases). Germline loops: CDR1 SGHVS, CDR2 FQNEAQ. Deletions cut 4 bases from V and 10 bases from J, with 16 bases between. The CDR3 is 13 residues long.

The chain has TRBV3-1 and TRBJ2-5; D unresolved. Germline V lookup: CDR1 LGHDT, CDR2 YNNKEL (reference sequence). V was shortened by 2 bases and J by 9 bases, with 16 bases between the two germline ends. The CDR3 extends over 14 amino acids. CDR3 region: CASSQRSGVGAQYF. The CDR3 region has the DNA TGTGCCAGCAGCCAACGCTCCGGCGTTGGGGCCCAGTACTTC.

This clonotype was detected many times. This chain connects TRBV4-3 to TRBJ2-5; tentatively, D is TRBD2 (6 bases). V lost 1 base and J lost 5, with 17 bases in between. This CDR3 contains 16 residues. The V gene's germline CDR1 is LGHNA and CDR2 YSLEER. CDR3 coding DNA: TGCGCCAGCAGCCAAGGTGGCTCCGGGGAGGTCGAGACCCAGTACTTC. It specifies CASSQGGSGEVETQYF.

There are many counts of this clonotype. This chain uses TRBV10-3 with TRBJ1-2; TRBD1 might be the D (5 bases). The CDR3 is 18 residues long. CDR1 ENHRY and CDR2 SYGVKD come from the germline V gene. Between the trimmed V and J ends, which lost 1 base and 0 bases, there was a span of 18 bases. The CDR3 loop is CAISEFRDVKPPNYGYTF. The CDR3 region has the DNA TGTGCCATCAGTGAGTTCCGGGACGTTAAACCGCCTAACTATGGCTACACCTTC.

The rearrangement links TRBV20-1 to TRBJ2-7, with a possible D match to TRBD1 (5 bases). This CDR3 has 13 amino acids. The V end lost 5 bases, the J end lost 5 bases, and 16 bases lay between the germline ends. CDR1 and CDR2 from the germline V gene are DFQATT and SNEGSKA (reference sequence). The CDR3 DNA sequence: TGCAGTGCTGGACAAGGTCCGGATAACGAGCAGTACTTC. Protein: CSAGQGPDNEQYF.

This clonotype was seen repeatedly, ten times or more. V is TRBV4-3 and J is TRBJ1-5; no reliable D call. The ends were cut back, 0 bases at V and 1 base at J, with 7 bases in the middle. The CDR3 extends over 15 amino acids. Germline CDR1 reads LGHNA; CDR2 reads YSLEER. The CDR3 sequence: CASSQDGGSNQPQHF. In nucleotides, the CDR3 is TGCGCCAGCAGCCAAGATGGCGGGAGCAATCAGCCCCAGCATTTT.

The CDR3 reads CASSYRLPPGQKNYGYTF. The CDR3 region has the DNA TGTGCCAGTAGCTATAGGTTGCCGCCGGGACAGAAGAACTATGGCTACACCTTC. V gene TRBV19 combines with J gene TRBJ1-2; 7 nucleotides agree with TRBD1. Losses at the gene ends were 6 bases for V and 2 bases for J; bases not matched to a gene: 18. The CDR3 runs 18 residues. Germline-derived CDR1 and CDR2 are LNHDA and SQIVND (reference sequence).

This clonotype was seen at least ten times. This chain connects TRBV7-2 to TRBJ2-7; D remains ambiguous. Looked up from germline, CDR1 is SGHTA and CDR2 is FQGNSA. The CDR3 extends over 13 amino acids. Trimming left V 0 bases short and J 6 bases short, with 9 bases between. The CDR3 DNA is TGTGCCAGCAGCTTAGCGGTCAACCGCGAGCAGTACTTC. Translating gives CASSLAVNREQYF.

The chain carries TRBV20-1 and TRBJ1-2; D gene unclear. V dropped 7 bases and J dropped 6 bases, with 12 bases sitting between them. Germline V CDR1 and CDR2: DFQATT, SNEGSKA (reference sequence). The CDR3 consists of 11 residues. CDR3 sequence (DNA): TGCAGTGTTCCGCTCAGTGATGGCTACACCTTC. Its protein product is CSVPLSDGYTF.

Of note for this clonotype: A much larger clone differs by one base, so this may be a read error. The chain links TRBV9 to TRBJ2-7, with a possible D match to TRBD1 (5 bases). V dropped 4 bases and J dropped 2 bases, with 22 bases sitting between them. The CDR3 length is 17 residues. Germline V gene lookup returns CDR1 SGDLS and CDR2 YYNGEE. The CDR3, as DNA: TGTGCCAGCAGCCAAGATACCGTGTGGGCAGGGACCTACGAGCAGTACTTC. This gives the protein CASSQDTVWAGTYEQYF.

On this clonotype itself: A much bigger clone sits one base away, suggesting this may be a read error. The rearrangement joins TRBV29-1 to TRBJ1-3; D is unresolved. Germline V gene lookup returns CDR1 SQVTM and CDR2 ANQGSEA. This CDR3 region has 12 residues. DNA of the CDR3: TGCAGCGCAGCCGGCTCTGGAAACACCGTATATTTT. Translation: CSAAGSGNTVYF.

This clonotype has more than one count but fewer than ten. The J gene is TRBJ1-2, the V gene TRBV12-3 or TRBV12-4, with 10 bases lining up with TRBD1. This CDR3 spans 14 amino acids. V lost 6 bases and J lost 5; bases outside the gene matches: 6. CDR3 in amino acids: CASSMGQGWYGYTF. DNA for the CDR3: TGTGCCAGCAGCATGGGACAGGGGTGGTATGGCTACACCTTC.

This rearrangement joins TRBV12-3 or TRBV12-4 to TRBJ1-1; perhaps TRBD1 as D (5 bases). Trimming cost V 2 bases and J 10 bases, with 8 bases left between them. This CDR3 region has 11 residues. CDR3 coding DNA: TGTGCCAGCAGTTTAAAAGGGACAGCTTTCTTT. Protein: CASSLKGTAFF.

The V gene is TRBV6-5, the J gene TRBJ2-6; no definite D call. This CDR3 has 15 residues. CDR1 MNHEY and CDR2 SVGAGI come from the germline V gene. Trimming left V 6 bases short and J 4 bases short, with 13 bases between. The CDR3 is CASSLQLEGANVLTF. As DNA, the CDR3 is TGTGCCAGCAGCTTACAGTTGGAGGGGGCCAACGTCCTGACTTTC.

This clonotype was seen ten or more times. The chain employs TRBV20-1 and TRBJ1-3; D is undetermined. Trimming shortened V by 5 bases and J by 4 bases, and 9 bases separated the two germline ends. The CDR3 is 12 residues long. Germline V gene data show CDR1 as DFQATT and CDR2 as SNEGSKA (reference sequence). CDR3 sequence: CSAPGRGNTIYF. The CDR3 bases are TGCAGTGCTCCTGGGCGGGGAAACACCATATATTTT.

This clonotype has a handful of counts. Germline is not matched at one junction end, which may reflect a read error. This chain's CDR3 is CASSEASGLNQPQHF. DNA of the CDR3: TGTGCCAGCAGTGAGGCTTCAGGGCTCAATCAGCCCCAGCATTTT. V usage is TRBV10-3 and J usage is TRBJ1-5; D might be TRBD1 (5 bases). Germline CDR1 is ENHRY and CDR2 is SYGVKD. The CDR3 contains 15 residues.